This T cell receptor (beta chain) originates from a study of vaccination and CD4 T cells after COVID-19. Turning to the study itself: Participants were given two doses of BNT162b2 or mRNA-1273 vaccine.

The V gene's germline CDR1 is MNHNS and CDR2 SASEGT. V gave up 6 bases and J gave up 1 base, with 12 bases separating them. The CDR3 loop spans 14 amino acids. Researchers used the Oncomine TCR Beta short-read assay to sequence DNA from cultured CD4+ T cells. From the PCR reads, TCRdb called clonotypes with MiXCR, one entry per CDR3 protein. The top ten clones hold around 8.5% of a sample with under 20,000 distinct CDR3 sequences, around 40% of them seen once. Treatment meaning: roughly nine-day PBMC culture with coronavirus spike peptide pools or control peptides (ViraFEST assay). Study findings and constraints: Nearly all convalescent vaccine-specific clones, 304 of 307, recognized only SARS-CoV-2 spike.

Points on this clonotype: Its antigen is unknown.

The starting material was CD4+ T cells from blood, cultured in vitro, obtained after SARS-CoV-2 vaccination. This sequence joins TRBV6-1 and TRBJ1-1; the D is unclear. This clonotype was obtained from a human donor who had recovered from COVID-19. CDR3 DNA sequence: TGTGCCAGCAGGGACCGACGGGGGAACACTGAAGCTTTCTTT. Encoded protein: CASRDRRGNTEAFF.